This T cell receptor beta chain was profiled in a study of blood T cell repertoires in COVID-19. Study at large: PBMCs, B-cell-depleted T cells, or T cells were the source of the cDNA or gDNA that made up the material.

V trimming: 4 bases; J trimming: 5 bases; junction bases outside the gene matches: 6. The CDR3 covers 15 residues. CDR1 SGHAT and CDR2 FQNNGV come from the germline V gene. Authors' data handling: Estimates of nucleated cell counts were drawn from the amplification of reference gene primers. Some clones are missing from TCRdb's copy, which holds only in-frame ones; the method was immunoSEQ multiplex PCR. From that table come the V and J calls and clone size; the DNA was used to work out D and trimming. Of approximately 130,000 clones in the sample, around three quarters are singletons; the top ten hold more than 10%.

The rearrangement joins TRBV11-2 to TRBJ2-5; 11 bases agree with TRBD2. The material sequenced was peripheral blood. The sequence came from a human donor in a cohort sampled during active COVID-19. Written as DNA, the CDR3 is TGTGCCAGCAGCTACACTAGCGGGGGCGCTGAGACCCAGTACTTC. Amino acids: CASSYTSGGAETQYF.